This T cell receptor (beta chain) was captured by sequencing in a study of control samples from healthy donors and cancer patients (dated by TCRdb to about 2020). From cysteine to phenylalanine, the CDR3 is 15 amino acids long. The DNA shown is the 45-base CDR3, in frame from base 1. The germline V gene encodes CDR1 MNHEY and CDR2 SVGEGT. V is shortened by 2 bases, J by 0 bases, and the region joining them spans 10 bases. Library preparation employed the immunoSEQ multiplex PCR assay. The table was pulled from immuneACCESS by TCRdb, which kept in-frame rearrangements only. Such tables lose some clones; where checked, under half of the loss comes from unresolved V genes, and the rest has no known cause. This sample lists about 69,000 clones; 84% were detected once. The ten largest clones take up around 2.8% of the sample. With respect to this clone: Its antigen is unknown. It has no much larger one-base neighbor in the sample; base qualities were not kept.

The clonotype was recovered from a woman aged 45-59 years with lung cancer. Recombination linked TRBV6-2 or TRBV6-3 to TRBJ1-1, with a weak D call of TRBD1 (5 bases match). Sequenced material: PBMCs. The sequenced DNA is TGTGCCAGCAGTTACCCCCCAGGGATGAACACTGAAGCTTTCTTT. Its translation reads: CASSYPPGMNTEAFF.